This T cell receptor beta chain originates from a study of CD8 T cells in ankylosing spondylitis. Looked up from germline, CDR1 is DFQATT and CDR2 is SNEGSKA (reference sequence). V was cut by 3 bases and J by 4 bases, with 13 bases left in between. The CDR3 extends over 14 amino acids. Quantitative 5'-RACE with molecular barcodes produced the TCR beta libraries. TCRdb called the 5' RACE reads again in MiXCR, with one record for every CDR3 protein. The table lists hundreds of thousands of distinct CDR3 sequences, 12% of them singletons. A note on this clonotype: What it recognizes is unknown.

General study findings and limits: Reactive arthritis synovial fluid and blood previously showed some of these motif variants. Disease-linked clones proved CD8+ and comparatively uncommon in peripheral blood. A motif in TCR beta, a set of roughly eight highly homologous variants, appeared characteristic of ankylosing spondylitis blood.

The origin of this receptor is a male donor with ankylosing spondylitis. V usage is TRBV20-1 and J usage is TRBJ2-1; D remains ambiguous. The material sequenced was blood, either unsorted or a sorted T cell fraction (not recorded which). CDR3 bases: TGCAGTGCTAGCAACCCTGCGTTGTACAATGAGCAGTTCTTC. It specifies CSASNPALYNEQFF.